This entry lists 30 T cell receptor beta chains sequenced from one sample in a study of T-cell memory formation after mild COVID-19. TCRdb itself ran the 5' RACE reads through MiXCR, one entry per CDR3 protein. Here the sample spans under 550,000 distinct CDR3 sequences, about 20% being singletons. Sequencing used PBMCs or a T cell subset sorted from them (not recorded which). These receptor sequences come from an adult woman who had mild COVID-19 (a few samples of this study predate the infection). Cell type and time point are not known.

The chain recombines TRBV5-1 with TRBJ1-2; TRBD1 agrees at 9 bases. In germline, CDR1 is SGHRS, CDR2 YFSETQ. This CDR3 spans 17 amino acids. J gave up 3 bases and V 4 bases, and 13 bases lay outside the gene matches. The DNA for the CDR3 is TGCGCCAGCAGCCCCCGGGACAGGGTGGGTTATGACTATGGCTACACCTTC. Translating gives CASSPRDRVGYDYGYTF.

This clonotype was counted at least ten times. The chain uses TRBV5-1 and TRBJ2-1; a possible D gene is TRBD2 (7 bases). Trimming took 5 bases from V and 7 from J, leaving 22 bases between them. From germline, CDR1 is SGHRS and CDR2 YFSETQ. The CDR3 runs to 16 residues. CDR3 amino acids: CASSPRGGGSSNEQFF. The DNA of the CDR3 is TGCGCCAGCAGTCCCCGAGGGGGGGGATCATCAAATGAGCAGTTCTTC.

This clonotype was observed a handful of times. The gene calls are TRBV18 and TRBJ2-1; 15 bases map to TRBD2. Germline loops: CDR1 KGHSH, CDR2 LQKENI. The CDR3 sequence is 16 residues long. The trim removed 5 bases at V and 5 bases at J, leaving 4 bases unmatched. CDR3 sequence: CASSGLAGGPNNEQFF. Here the CDR3 DNA reads TGTGCCAGCTCAGGACTAGCGGGAGGGCCGAACAATGAGCAGTTCTTC.

This clonotype was observed once. The J gene is TRBJ2-1, the V gene TRBV12-3 or TRBV12-4; TRBD1 might be the D (5 bases). The germline V and J ends were trimmed by 4 bases and 4 bases, with 14 bases remaining between them. The CDR3 runs 15 residues. The CDR3 region has the DNA TGTGCCAGCAGTTGGATCAGGGAACCGTACAATGAGCAGTTCTTC. Translation: CASSWIREPYNEQFF.

V usage is TRBV28 and J usage is TRBJ2-3, with 7 bases identical to TRBD2. Germline V gene data show CDR1 as MDHEN and CDR2 as SYDVKM. V was clipped by 3 bases and J by 5 bases; unmatched bases: 14. The CDR3 runs 17 residues. The CDR3 protein is CASSFAGASGRQDTQYF. The CDR3 bases are TGTGCCAGCAGTTTCGCCGGGGCTAGCGGAAGACAAGATACGCAGTATTTT.

This clonotype has just a few counts. The gene calls are TRBV9 and TRBJ2-1; D may be TRBD1 or TRBD2 (5 bases each). This CDR3 is 15 amino acids long. Trimming stripped 2 bases from V and 4 bases from J, with 13 bases between. From germline, CDR1 is SGDLS and CDR2 YYNGEE. As DNA, the CDR3 is TGTGCCAGCAGCGTTCAGGGCAGGGAGTACAATGAGCAGTTCTTC. This gives the protein CASSVQGREYNEQFF.

This clonotype was seen ten or more times. The rearrangement joins TRBV20-1 to TRBJ1-1; no clear D gene. Trimming pared 3 bases from V and 1 base from J, leaving 6 bases between. The CDR3 runs 12 residues. Germline lookup yields CDR1 DFQATT and CDR2 SNEGSKA (reference sequence). The CDR3 region has the DNA TGCAGTGCTAGTGTCAAGAACACTGAAGCTTTCTTT. Its protein product is CSASVKNTEAFF.

This clonotype has a handful of counts. The J gene is TRBJ2-1, the V gene TRBV24-1; 9 nucleotides align to TRBD1. The germline V gene encodes CDR1 KGHDR and CDR2 SFDVKD. The CDR3 is 16 residues long. V gave up 3 bases and J gave up 3 bases; unmatched junction bases: 5. The CDR3 sequence: CATSDQDRGSYNEQFF. Here the CDR3 DNA reads TGTGCCACCAGTGATCAGGACAGGGGCAGCTACAATGAGCAGTTCTTC.

This clonotype has more than one count but fewer than ten. J is TRBJ1-6 and V is TRBV12-3 or TRBV12-4, with D hard to call. V was trimmed by 1 base and J by 2 bases, leaving 9 bases between them. CDR3 size: 16 residues. Here the CDR3 DNA reads TGTGCCAGCAGTTTAGGCGCCGGAACCTATAATTCACCCCTCCACTTT. This translates into CASSLGAGTYNSPLHF.

In this sample, this clonotype turned up many times. This sequence joins TRBV12-3 or TRBV12-4 and TRBJ2-6, with unresolved D. The CDR3 is made up of 18 amino acids. With 5 bases removed from V and 0 bases from J, the gap between germline ends came to 17 bases. Here the CDR3 DNA reads TGTGCCAGCAGTCCACGGACCCGTACCTCCTCTGGGGCCAACGTCCTGACTTTC. Translated, it gives CASSPRTRTSSGANVLTF.

This clonotype appeared a single time. The chain uses TRBV5-5 and TRBJ2-7, with D possibly TRBD1 on 6 matching bases. Trimming cost V 3 bases and J 1 base, with 17 bases left between them. There are 16 residues in the CDR3. Germline V CDR1 and CDR2: SGHKS, YYEKEE (reference sequence). The CDR3 region has the DNA TGTGCCAGCAGCTCCTACCTGGACAGCAAATCCTACGAGCAGTACTTC. This encodes CASSSYLDSKSYEQYF.

The chain links TRBV18 to TRBJ2-7; 7 bases line up with TRBD1. V dropped 3 bases and J dropped 3; count of bases not matched to a gene: 5. The CDR3 length is 14 residues. Germline V gene sequence: CDR1 KGHSH, CDR2 LQKENI. CDR3 coding DNA: TGTGCCAGCTCACCCCTTGGACAGGTCTACGAGCAGTACTTC. Protein product: CASSPLGQVYEQYF.

This rearrangement joins TRBV20-1 to TRBJ1-2; tentative D call: TRBD1 (5 bases). The ends were cut back, 4 bases at V and 2 bases at J, with 11 bases in the middle. The CDR3 loop spans 13 amino acids. CDR1 is DFQATT, CDR2 SNEGSKA, per germline (reference sequence). The CDR3 loop reads CSAKGPVNYGYTF. The CDR3 nucleotides read TGCAGTGCTAAGGGACCTGTGAACTATGGCTACACCTTC.

Ten or more counts support this clonotype. The CDR3 loop is CSGLSGSGGNEQFF. The CDR3 DNA reads TGCAGCGGACTTAGCGGGAGTGGTGGGAATGAGCAGTTCTTC. V and J are TRBV29-1 and TRBJ2-1; TRBD2 agrees at 9 bases. Germline CDR1 SQVTM, CDR2 ANQGSEA. CDR3 length equals 14 residues. The V segment lost 7 bases and the J segment 7 bases; nucleotides outside the gene matches: 11.

This chain uses TRBV7-6 with TRBJ2-7; TRBD1 matches at 7 bases. V shed 5 bases, J shed 2 bases, and the junction held 6 bases outside the gene matches. The CDR3 is made up of 14 amino acids. CDR1 is SGHVS, CDR2 FNYEAQ, per germline. The CDR3 nucleotides are TGTGCCAGCAGCCATTTGACAGGGACCTACGAGCAGTACTTC. Its translation is CASSHLTGTYEQYF.

The chain links TRBV3-1 to TRBJ2-7; TRBD1 matches at 11 bases. The J segment lost 0 bases and the V segment lost 4 bases, leaving 2 bases of the junction unmatched. Germline CDR1 LGHDT, CDR2 YNNKEL (reference sequence). The CDR3 totals 15 residues. In DNA form, the CDR3 reads TGTGCCAGCAGCCGGGACAGGGGGACCTCCTACGAGCAGTACTTC. As protein: CASSRDRGTSYEQYF.

This clonotype was seen a handful of times. The chain links TRBV2 to TRBJ1-1; 8 nucleotides line up with TRBD1. The CDR3 is 14 residues long. CDR1 is SNHLY, CDR2 FYNNEI, per germline. V dropped 9 bases and J dropped 0; count of bases not matched to a gene: 6. CDR3 region: CARDREGLNTEAFF. The DNA for the CDR3 is TGTGCCAGGGACAGGGAGGGATTGAACACTGAAGCTTTCTTT. The whole variable domain, remainder taken from reference TRBV2 and TRBJ1-1, is EPEVTQTPSHQVTQMGQEVILRCVPISNHLYFYWYRQILGQKVEFLVSFYNNEISEKSEIFDDQFSVERPDGSNFTLKIRSTKLEDSAMYFCARDREGLNTEAFFGQGTRLTVV.

The V and J genes are TRBV24-1 and TRBJ2-7; no firm D call. Germline-derived CDR1 and CDR2 are KGHDR and SFDVKD. Trimming cost V 2 bases and J 3 bases, with 7 bases left between them. The CDR3 covers 13 residues. The chain's CDR3 is CATSDSGFYEQYF. The CDR3 DNA follows: TGTGCCACCAGTGATTCCGGGTTCTACGAGCAGTACTTC.

This clonotype was seen a handful of times. The chain is built from TRBV19 and TRBJ1-1; 8 bases agree with TRBD1. Per germline, CDR1 LNHDA and CDR2 SQIVND (reference sequence). The trim removed 5 bases at V and 5 bases at J, leaving 4 bases unmatched. The CDR3 spans 13 residues. This CDR3 is CASSDRGGTEAFF. The CDR3 DNA is TGTGCCAGTAGTGACAGGGGAGGTACTGAAGCTTTCTTT. The full variable domain, in which reference TRBV19 and TRBJ1-1 provide the parts outside the CDR3, is DGGITQSPKYLFRKEGQNVTLSCEQNLNHDAMYWYRQDPGQGLRLIYYSQIVNDFQKGDIAEGYSVSREKKESFPLTVTSAQKNPTAFYLCASSDRGGTEAFFGQGTRLTVV.

This clonotype was observed a handful of times. This chain links TRBV5-6 with TRBJ1-1; TRBD1 aligns across 7 bases. CDR1 is SGHDT, CDR2 YYEEEE, per germline. There are 13 residues in the CDR3. Losses at the gene ends were 4 bases for V and 11 bases for J; bases not matched to a gene: 11. CDR3 amino acids: CASSDRARGGAFF. The CDR3 nucleotides read TGTGCCAGCAGCGACAGGGCGCGAGGGGGGGCTTTCTTT.

This clonotype was found many times. The V gene is TRBV5-1, the J gene TRBJ2-5, with 7 nucleotides matching TRBD1. V lost 0 bases to trimming and J lost 1 base; unmatched junction nucleotides: 0. CDR3 length: 14 residues. Germline CDR1 and CDR2: SGHRS and YFSETQ. CDR3 protein: CASSLAGGQETQYF. In nucleotides, the CDR3 is TGCGCCAGCAGCTTGGCAGGGGGCCAAGAGACCCAGTACTTC.

This clonotype was recorded a few times. The gene calls are TRBV20-1 and TRBJ2-7; D perhaps matches TRBD2 (8 bases). There are 15 residues in the CDR3. Between the trimmed V and J ends, which lost 5 bases and 2 bases, there was a span of 19 bases. Germline V CDR1 and CDR2: DFQATT, SNEGSKA (reference sequence). The CDR3 bases are TGCAGTGCTTTCGGACTAGCAGGGGGGACCTACGAGCAGTACTTC. Translation gives CSAFGLAGGTYEQYF.

CDR3 coding DNA: TGTGCCAGCAGTGCCAGGGGGCAAGAGACCCAGTACTTC. This encodes CASSARGQETQYF. The V call is TRBV2, the J call TRBJ2-5; 7 bases map to TRBD1. Germline V CDR1 and CDR2: SNHLY, FYNNEI. The junction had 1 base not matched to a gene; V was cut back by 4 bases and J by 2 bases. The CDR3 runs to 13 residues.

About this clonotype itself: Here the CDR3 omits its conserved ending phenylalanine or tryptophan, so a read error is the likely source. The limits of the CDR3 on the DNA are not certain, so only TCRdb's listed CDR3 is given. V gene TRBV12-3 or TRBV12-4 combines with J gene TRBJ1-2; TRBD1, the table's D call, lacks a check against the DNA. The CDR3 spans 11 residues, counting both ends. The CDR3 region is CASSYDRDTFL.

This clonotype was picked up a small number of times. The chain employs TRBV9 and TRBJ2-7; D call uncertain. Trimming cost V 0 bases and J 7 bases, with 11 bases left between them. The germline V gene encodes CDR1 SGDLS and CDR2 YYNGEE. The CDR3 is made up of 13 amino acids. CDR3 nucleotides: TGTGCCAGCAGCGTAGGTAAGGGCGGAGAGCAGTACTTC. Its translation: CASSVGKGGEQYF.

This chain links TRBV12-5 with TRBJ2-2; D is undetermined. CDR3 length: 13 residues. Trimming stripped 4 bases from V and 7 bases from J, with 10 bases between. The V gene's germline CDR1 is LGHNT and CDR2 FRNRAP. The CDR3: CASGSLGFGELFF. For the CDR3, the DNA is TGTGCTAGTGGTTCCCTGGGGTTCGGGGAGCTGTTTTTT.

There are a few counts of this clonotype. Here the CDR3 DNA reads TGTGCCAGCAGTTTTGTGGGGTTCGGAAACACCATATATTTT. Protein product: CASSFVGFGNTIYF. V gene TRBV12-3 or TRBV12-4 combines with J gene TRBJ1-3; D unresolved. The CDR3 runs 14 residues. V lost 3 bases and J lost 4, with 10 bases in between.

The CDR3 here is CASSLSGQDEQYF. In nucleotides, the CDR3 is TGTGCCAGCAGCTTATCCGGACAGGACGAGCAGTACTTC. The chain employs TRBV7-9 and TRBJ2-7; 7 positions match TRBD1. CDR3 length equals 13 residues. In germline, CDR1 is SEHNR, CDR2 FQNEAQ (reference sequence). Trimming took 2 bases from V and 5 from J; bases not matched to a gene: 3.

This clonotype appeared many times. This chain joins TRBV5-5 and TRBJ2-1; 7 bases are a match to TRBD2. Germline assignment: CDR1 SGHKS and CDR2 YYEKEE (reference sequence). V dropped 6 bases and J dropped 10; count of bases not matched to a gene: 7. CDR3 length equals 12 residues. The CDR3 sequence is CASTLSGTEQFF. The DNA of the CDR3 is TGTGCCAGCACCCTAAGCGGGACCGAGCAGTTCTTC.

The table lists this clonotype with many counts. CDR3 nucleotides: TGTGCCAGCAGCTTAGTTTGGAGAGATGGCTACACCTTC. Translating gives CASSLVWRDGYTF. The V and J genes are TRBV7-9 and TRBJ1-2, with D hard to call. Germline CDR1 reads SEHNR; CDR2 reads FQNEAQ (reference sequence). The CDR3 contains 13 residues. V was trimmed by 1 base and J by 6 bases, leaving 9 bases between them.